This record looks at one T cell receptor beta chain sequence and its context. Its antigen is as yet unknown. V dropped 0 bases and J dropped 7; count of bases not matched to a gene: 5. Germline V gene data show CDR1 as LGHNT and CDR2 as FRNRAP. This CDR3 region has 16 residues. Patients received at least one anti-epileptic drug before surgery. This sample stems from a study of brain T cells in children with intractable seizures. TCRdb keeps only in-frame clones here, not all; method: immunoSEQ multiplex PCR. The repertoire includes fewer than 25,000 clones, around 94% of them detected once, and nearly 6.5% sits in the top ten. General observations from the study: HCMV serostatus was not known, and viral specificity came from CDR3 similarity only.

V gene TRBV12-5 combines with J gene TRBJ2-1; TRBD1 agrees at 11 bases. The receptor was isolated from a boy between 5 and 17 years old with focal cortical dysplasia and intractable seizures. The sequences come from peripheral blood, collected at surgery. The CDR3 nucleotides are TGTGCTAGTGGTTTGGTACTTGGACAGGGGGCGAATGAGCAGTTCTTC. It codes for CASGLVLGQGANEQFF.